This T cell receptor beta chain derives from a study of Graves' ophthalmopathy and Graves' hyperthyroidism. The CDR3 extends over 14 amino acids. Trimming at V came to 6 bases and at J to 2 bases, leaving 6 bases not matched to a gene. Germline V gene sequence: CDR1 MNHNS, CDR2 SASEGT. The sequenced template was RNA, covering the TCR beta CDR3 region. First-round RT-PCR used HTBI primers; second-round multiplex PCR followed. TCRdb independently ran MiXCR on the multiplex PCR reads; one entry per CDR3 protein. The sample lists over 150,000 distinct CDR3 sequences, over 35% occurring once. The gene calls are TRBV6-1 and TRBJ1-1; the match to TRBD1 covers 7 bases. The TCR comes from a woman aged 35 to 49 with Graves' ophthalmopathy. The source material was peripheral blood. The CDR3 sequence: CASSETGVNTEAFF. In DNA, the CDR3 is TGTGCCAGCAGCGAAACAGGGGTTAACACTGAAGCTTTCTTT.